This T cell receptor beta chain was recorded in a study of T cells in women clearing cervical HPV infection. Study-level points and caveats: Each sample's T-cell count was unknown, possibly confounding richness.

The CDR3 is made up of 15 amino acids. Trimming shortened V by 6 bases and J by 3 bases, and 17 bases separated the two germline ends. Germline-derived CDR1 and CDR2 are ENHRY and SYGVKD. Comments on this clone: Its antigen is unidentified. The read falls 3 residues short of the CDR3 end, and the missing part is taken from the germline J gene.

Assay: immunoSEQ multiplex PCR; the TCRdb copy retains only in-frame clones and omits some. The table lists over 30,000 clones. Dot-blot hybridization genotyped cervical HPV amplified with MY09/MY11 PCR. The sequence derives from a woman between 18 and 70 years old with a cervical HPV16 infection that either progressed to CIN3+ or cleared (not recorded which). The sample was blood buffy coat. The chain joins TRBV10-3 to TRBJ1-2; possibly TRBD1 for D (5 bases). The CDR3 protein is CAISRGKVRDYGYTF. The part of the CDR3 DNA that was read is TGTGCCATCAGCCGGGGGAAGGTGCGGGACTATGGC.